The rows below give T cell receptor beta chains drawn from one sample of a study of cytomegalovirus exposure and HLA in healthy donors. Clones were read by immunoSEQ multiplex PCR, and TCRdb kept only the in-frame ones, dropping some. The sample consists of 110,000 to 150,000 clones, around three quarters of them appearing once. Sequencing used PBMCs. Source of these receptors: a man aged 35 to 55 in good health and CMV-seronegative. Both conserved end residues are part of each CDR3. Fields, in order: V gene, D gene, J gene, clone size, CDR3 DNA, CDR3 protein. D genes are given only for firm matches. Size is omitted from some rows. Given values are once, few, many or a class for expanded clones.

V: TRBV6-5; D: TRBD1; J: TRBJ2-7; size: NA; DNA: TGTGCCAGCAGTTACGGACAGGGGGTCTACGAGCAGTACTTC; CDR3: CASSYGQGVYEQYF
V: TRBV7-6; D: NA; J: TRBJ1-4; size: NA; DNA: TGTGCCAGCAGCTTTTTTGTAGGGGCGCGTGAAAAACTGTTTTTT; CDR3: CASSFFVGAREKLFF
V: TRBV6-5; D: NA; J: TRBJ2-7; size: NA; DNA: TGTGCCAGCAGTTACTCGAATTCGGGGGATGAGCAGTACTTC; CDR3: CASSYSNSGDEQYF
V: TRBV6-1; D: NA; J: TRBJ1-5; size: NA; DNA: TGTGCCAGCAGTCCCGGGAGCAATCAGCCCCAGCATTTT; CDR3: CASSPGSNQPQHF
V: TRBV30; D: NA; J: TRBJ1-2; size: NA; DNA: TGTGCCTGGATCGCGGAGACCGTTCCCTTTGGCTACACCTTC; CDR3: CAWIAETVPFGYTF
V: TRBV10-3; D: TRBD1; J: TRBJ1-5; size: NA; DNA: TGTGCCATCAGCGGGACAGGGTGGGAAAATCAGCCCCAGCATTTT; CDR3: CAISGTGWENQPQHF
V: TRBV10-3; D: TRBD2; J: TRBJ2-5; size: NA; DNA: TGTGCCATCAGTGTAGCGGGAGAAGAGACCCAGTACTTC; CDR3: CAISVAGEETQYF
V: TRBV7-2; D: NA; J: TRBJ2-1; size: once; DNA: TGTGCCAGCAGCCTTTTCTGGGGGGCCTACAATGAGCAGTTCTTC; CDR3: CASSLFWGAYNEQFF
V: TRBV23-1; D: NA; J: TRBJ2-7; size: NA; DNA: TGCGCCAGCAGTCAATCAGGAGGGTACTACGAGCAGTACTTC; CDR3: CASSQSGGYYEQYF
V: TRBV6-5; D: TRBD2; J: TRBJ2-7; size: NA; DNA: TGTGCCAGCAGTTACGGGACTAGGAGCTCCTACGAGCAGTACTTC; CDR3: CASSYGTRSSYEQYF
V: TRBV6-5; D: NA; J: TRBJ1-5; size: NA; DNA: TGTGCCAGCAGTTACTCCCAGGGCAATCAGCCCCAGAATTTT; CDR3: CASSYSQGNQPQNF
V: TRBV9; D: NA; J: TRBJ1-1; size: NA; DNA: TGTGCCAGCAGCGTAGCCCCGACCTTGGGTAGGGGGTCGGCTGAAGCTTTCTTT; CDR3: CASSVAPTLGRGSAEAFF
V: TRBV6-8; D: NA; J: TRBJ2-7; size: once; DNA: TGTGCCAGCTGGGTGATAACAGGGACGATCCACGAGCAGTACTTC; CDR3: CASWVITGTIHEQYF
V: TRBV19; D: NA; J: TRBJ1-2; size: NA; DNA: TGTGCCAGTAGTAGCGGGGCCGAATTTTGGGGCTACACCTTC; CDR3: CASSSGAEFWGYTF
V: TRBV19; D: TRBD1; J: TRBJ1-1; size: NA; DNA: TGTGCCACCCTCCCGTGGCAGGGGGCAGCTGAAGCTTTCTTT; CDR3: CATLPWQGAAEAFF
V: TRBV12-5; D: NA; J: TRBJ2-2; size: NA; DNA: TGTGCTAGTTCCGGGACGAACACCGGGGAGCTGTTTTTT; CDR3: CASSGTNTGELFF
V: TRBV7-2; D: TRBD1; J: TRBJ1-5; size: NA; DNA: TGTGCCAGCAGCCGGCCCCCCGGACAGGGCGGTAGCAATCAGCCCCAGCATTTT; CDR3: CASSRPPGQGGSNQPQHF
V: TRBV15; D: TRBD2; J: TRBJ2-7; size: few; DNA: TGTGCCACCAGCTCGTGGACTAGCGGGTACACCGTCCCGTACTTC; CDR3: CATSSWTSGYTVPYF
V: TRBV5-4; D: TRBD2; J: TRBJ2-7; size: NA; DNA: TGTGCCAGCAGCCCTGGGTCACTAGCGGGAGGGCTCGAGCAGTACTTC; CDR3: CASSPGSLAGGLEQYF
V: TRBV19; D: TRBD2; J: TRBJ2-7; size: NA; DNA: TGTGCCAGTACCTTGGGGAGGGACGGATCCTACGAGCAGTACTTC; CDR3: CASTLGRDGSYEQYF
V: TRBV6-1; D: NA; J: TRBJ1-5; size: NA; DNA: TGTGCCAGCAGTGAAGCGCTAGATTTTAGCAATCAGCCCCAGAATTTT; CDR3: CASSEALDFSNQPQNF
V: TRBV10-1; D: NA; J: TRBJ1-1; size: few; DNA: TGCGCCAGCAGTGAGTCGAACAGGGTAGCTTTCTTT; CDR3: CASSESNRVAFF
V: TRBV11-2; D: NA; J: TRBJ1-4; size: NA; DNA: TGTGCCAGCAGCCCCCCCGTGGGGGGTGAGGCTAATGAAAAACTGTTTTTT; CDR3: CASSPPVGGEANEKLFF
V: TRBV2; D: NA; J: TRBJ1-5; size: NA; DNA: TGTGCCAGCAGTAGCGGGGCCAATCAGCCCCAGCATTTT; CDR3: CASSSGANQPQHF
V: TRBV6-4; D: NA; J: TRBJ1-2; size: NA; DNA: TGTGCCAGCAGTCTGGAGGCCGGGCATGGCTATGGCTACACCTTC; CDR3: CASSLEAGHGYGYTF
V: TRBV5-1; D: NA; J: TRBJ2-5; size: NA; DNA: TGCGCCAGCAGTTCAGGGTCCTCCCAAGAGACCCAGTACTTC; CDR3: CASSSGSSQETQYF
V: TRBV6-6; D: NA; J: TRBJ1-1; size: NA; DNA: TGTGCCAGCAGTTACGAGAACACAGGGTTTTTGGCTTTCTTT; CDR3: CASSYENTGFLAFF
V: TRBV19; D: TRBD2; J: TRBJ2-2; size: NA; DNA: TGTGCCACTCAGCGGGGGAGCCGAGGAGGGGAGCTGTTTTTT; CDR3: CATQRGSRGGELFF
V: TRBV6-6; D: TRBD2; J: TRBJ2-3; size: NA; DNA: TGTGCCAGCACCGTAAGGGGCGGGGGGGCCGCAGATACGCAGTATTTT; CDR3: CASTVRGGGAADTQYF
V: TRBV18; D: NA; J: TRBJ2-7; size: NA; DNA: TGTGCCAGCTCACCACTTGGCTCCTCCTACGAGCAGTACTTC; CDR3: CASSPLGSSYEQYF
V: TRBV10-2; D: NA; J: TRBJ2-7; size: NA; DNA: TGCGCCAGCAGCCCAGGGAGTAGCGGCTACGAGCAGTACTTC; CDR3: CASSPGSSGYEQYF